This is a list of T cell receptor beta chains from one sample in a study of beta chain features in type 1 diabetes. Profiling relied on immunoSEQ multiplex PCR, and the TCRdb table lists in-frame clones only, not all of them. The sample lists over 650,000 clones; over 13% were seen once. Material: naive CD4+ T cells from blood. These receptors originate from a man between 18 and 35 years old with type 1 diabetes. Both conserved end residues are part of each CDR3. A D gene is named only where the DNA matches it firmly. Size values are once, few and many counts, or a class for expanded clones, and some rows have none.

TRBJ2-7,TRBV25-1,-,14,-,CASSVYLGSYEQYF,TGTGCCAGCAGTGTCTACTTGGGCTCCTACGAGCAGTACTTC
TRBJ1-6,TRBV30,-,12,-,CAWSVWDRALHF,TGTGCCTGGAGTGTATGGGATCGGGCCCTCCACTTT
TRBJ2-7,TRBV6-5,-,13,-,CASSYNSAGEQYF,TGTGCCAGCAGTTACAACTCCGCGGGCGAGCAGTACTTC
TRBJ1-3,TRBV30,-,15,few,CAWSVGGTSGNTIYF,TGTGCCTGGAGTGTCGGCGGAACCTCTGGAAACACCATATATTTT
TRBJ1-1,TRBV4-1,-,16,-,CASSQYRQVMNTEAFF,TGCGCCAGCAGCCAATATAGACAGGTAATGAACACTGAAGCTTTCTTT
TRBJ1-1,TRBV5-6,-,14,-,CASSLGQRNTEAFF,TGTGCCAGCAGCCTAGGACAGAGGAACACTGAAGCTTTCTTT
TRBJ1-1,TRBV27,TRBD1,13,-,CASSSPRGDEAFF,TGTGCCAGCAGTTCCCCCAGGGGGGATGAAGCTTTCTTT
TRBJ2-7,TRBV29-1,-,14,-,CSVEADKTPYEQYF,TGCAGCGTTGAGGCAGACAAGACTCCTTACGAGCAGTACTTC
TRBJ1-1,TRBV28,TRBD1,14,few,CASSTPDRGREAFF,TGTGCCAGCAGTACGCCAGACAGGGGACGCGAAGCTTTCTTT
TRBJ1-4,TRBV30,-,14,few,CAWTSTPALGKLFF,TGTGCCTGGACCTCGACCCCCGCTTTAGGGAAACTGTTTTTT
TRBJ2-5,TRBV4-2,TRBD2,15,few,CASSQTSGNEETQYF,TGTGCCAGCAGCCAAACTAGCGGAAATGAAGAGACCCAGTACTTC
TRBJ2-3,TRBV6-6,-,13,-,CASSYSWETPQYF,TGTGCCAGCAGTTACTCGTGGGAAACGCCGCAGTATTTT
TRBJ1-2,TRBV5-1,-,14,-,CASSLTIAENGYTF,TGCGCCAGCAGCTTGACGATCGCGGAGAATGGCTACACCTTC
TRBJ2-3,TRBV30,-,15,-,CAWSPPERRSDTQYF,TGTGCCTGGAGTCCCCCTGAAAGGCGGTCAGATACGCAGTATTTT
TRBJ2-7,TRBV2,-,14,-,CASVLPTGIYEQYF,TGTGCCAGCGTCCTACCAACAGGGATCTACGAGCAGTACTTC
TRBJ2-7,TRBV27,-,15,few,CASSRMVTGEGEQYF,TGTGCCAGCAGTCGCATGGTTACAGGGGAGGGCGAGCAGTACTTC
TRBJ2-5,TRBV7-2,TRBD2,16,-,CASSLLAGESRETQYF,TGTGCCAGCAGCTTACTAGCGGGGGAGTCCCGGGAGACCCAGTACTTC
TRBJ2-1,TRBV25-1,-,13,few,CASKSGTHNEQFF,TGTGCCAGCAAGTCAGGGACCCACAATGAGCAGTTCTTC
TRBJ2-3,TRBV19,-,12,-,CASSPLGDTQYF,TGTGCCAGTAGTCCCTTGGGAGATACGCAGTATTTT
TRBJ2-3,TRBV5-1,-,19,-,CASSGRQSGTTVGTDTQYF,TGCGCCAGCAGCGGCCGGCAGAGCGGGACAACGGTGGGCACAGATACGCAGTATTTT
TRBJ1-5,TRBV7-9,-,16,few,CASSPAGNRYNQPQHF,TGTGCCAGCAGCCCGGCGGGAAACAGGTACAATCAGCCCCAGCATTTT
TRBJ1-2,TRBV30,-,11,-,CAWSGLYGYTF,TGTGCCTGGAGTGGGCTTTATGGCTACACCTTC
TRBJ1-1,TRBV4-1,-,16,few,CASSQGGLRRNTEAFF,TGCGCCAGCAGCCAGGGTGGGCTCCGTCGGAACACTGAAGCTTTCTTT
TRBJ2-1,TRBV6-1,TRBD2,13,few,CASRASGYNEQFF,TGTGCCAGCAGGGCTAGCGGATACAATGAGCAGTTCTTC
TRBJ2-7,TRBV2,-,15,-,CASSVGGGLTYEQYF,TGTGCCAGCAGTGTCGGGGGTGGCTTAACCTACGAGCAGTACTTC
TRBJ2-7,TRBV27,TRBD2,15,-,CASSLVGGPVHEQYF,TGTGCCAGCAGTTTGGTGGGAGGGCCAGTACACGAGCAGTACTTC
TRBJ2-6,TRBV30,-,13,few,CAWGEAGANVLTF,TGTGCCTGGGGTGAAGCTGGGGCCAACGTCCTGACTTTC
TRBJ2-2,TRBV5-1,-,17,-,CASSLLHRRQTAGELFF,TGCGCCAGCAGCTTGCTCCACCGCAGACAGACTGCAGGGGAGCTGTTTTTT
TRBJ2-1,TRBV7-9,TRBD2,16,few,CASSKFAGTRLNEQFF,TGTGCCAGCAGCAAATTTGCCGGGACTAGGCTCAATGAGCAGTTCTTC
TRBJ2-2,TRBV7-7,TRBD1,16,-,CASSIGQGTNTGELFF,TGTGCTAGCAGCATAGGACAGGGAACGAACACCGGGGAGCTGTTTTTT
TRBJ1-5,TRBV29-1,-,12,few,CSVGDFNQPQHF,TGCAGCGTCGGGGATTTCAATCAGCCCCAGCATTTT
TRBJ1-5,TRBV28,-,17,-,CASRLSPLRDIYQPQHF,TGTGCCAGCAGGCTCTCCCCTCTCCGGGACATCTATCAGCCCCAGCATTTT
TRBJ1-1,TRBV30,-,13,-,CAWDPTWDTEAFF,TGTGCCTGGGACCCGACTTGGGACACTGAAGCTTTCTTT
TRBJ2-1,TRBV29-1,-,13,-,CSVVRVAYNEQFF,TGCAGCGTTGTAAGGGTGGCGTACAATGAGCAGTTCTTC
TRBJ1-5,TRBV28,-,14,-,CASSLGGGNQPQHF,TGTGCCAGCAGTTTGGGAGGGGGTAATCAGCCCCAGCATTTT
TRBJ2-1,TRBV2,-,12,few,CASILEEAPPFF,TGTGCCAGCATCCTTGAGGAGGCCCCCCCGTTCTTC
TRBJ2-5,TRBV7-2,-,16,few,CASSLVRRRPQETQYF,TGTGCCAGCAGCTTAGTTAGGCGCCGCCCTCAAGAGACCCAGTACTTC
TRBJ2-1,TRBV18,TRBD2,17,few,CASSPRERGGFYNEQFF,TGTGCCAGCTCACCACGTGAGCGGGGCGGTTTCTACAATGAGCAGTTCTTC
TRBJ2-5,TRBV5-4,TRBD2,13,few,CASGAGGQVTQYF,TGTGCCAGCGGAGCGGGGGGGCAGGTGACCCAGTACTTC